This is a list of T cell receptor beta chains from one sample in a study of regulatory T cells in long-lasting Graves disease. One entry per CDR3 protein, called by TCRdb with MiXCR from the multiplex PCR reads. The sample comprises 400,000 to 650,000 distinct CDR3 sequences, 15% to 20% of which are singletons, and approximately 25% rests with the top ten. The same specimen was also included in a second study, on T cells in Graves' hyperthyroidism and ophthalmopathy.

Sequencing was performed on peripheral blood mononuclear cells (PBMCs), taken at new diagnosis, from a patient treated with antithyroid drugs. Receptors originate from a middle-aged woman with Graves disease. CDR3s include the opening cysteine and the closing phenylalanine or tryptophan. The D gene is left open where the match is weak. Clone size is shown for a subset of rows, as once, few, many or a class of expanded clone.

TRBJ2-3	TRBV19	NA	NA	CATRKAVRTDTQYF	TGTGCCACCAGAAAAGCGGTTCGAACAGATACGCAGTATTTT
TRBJ1-1	TRBV30	NA	many	CAWNPRGTEAFF	TGTGCCTGGAACCCCAGGGGAACTGAAGCTTTCTTT
TRBJ2-1	TRBV6-1	TRBD2	many	CASSKPGLANEQFF	TGTGCCAGCAGTAAACCGGGACTAGCGAATGAGCAGTTCTTC
TRBJ2-4	TRBV11-2	NA	many	CASSLPAAGEKNIQYF	TGTGCCAGCAGCCTACCCGCGGCAGGCGAGAAAAACATTCAGTACTTC
TRBJ2-7	TRBV18	NA	many	CASSPGQGSYEQYF	TGTGCCAGCTCACCAGGGCAGGGAAGCTACGAGCAGTACTTC
TRBJ1-1	TRBV12-3/TRBV12-4	TRBD1	few	CASSLGTGVRTEAFF	TGTGCCAGCAGTTTGGGGACAGGGGTGAGAACTGAAGCTTTCTTT
TRBJ1-2	TRBV2	NA	many	CASKVLPPGGYTF	TGTGCCAGTAAGGTTCTGCCTCCGGGGGGCTACACCTTC
TRBJ1-1	TRBV13	NA	many	CASSAAQEQLRGGTEAFF	TGTGCCAGCAGCGCAGCACAAGAACAGCTCAGGGGCGGCACTGAAGCTTTCTTT
TRBJ2-7	TRBV12-3/TRBV12-4	TRBD2	NA	CASSFGAGVYERYF	TGTGCCAGCAGTTTCGGCGCGGGGGTCTACGAGCGGTACTTC
TRBJ1-6	TRBV9	NA	NA	CASSVGPGDSPLHF	TGTGCCAGCAGCGTAGGGCCCGGGGATTCACCCCTCCACTTT
TRBJ1-1	TRBV20-1	TRBD1	NA	CSARTGTANTEAFF	TGCAGTGCTAGAACCGGGACAGCGAACACTGAAGCTTTCTTT
TRBJ2-7	TRBV6-1	NA	many	CASSEAARGYYEQYF	TGTGCCAGCAGTGAAGCGGCCAGGGGCTACTACGAGCAGTACTTC
TRBJ2-1	TRBV6-1	NA	many	CASSPRNEQFF	TGTGCCAGCAGCCCCAGGAATGAGCAGTTCTTC
TRBJ2-5	TRBV29-1	NA	many	CSGSPQGLQETQYF	TGCAGCGGATCACCACAGGGATTACAAGAGACCCAGTACTTC
TRBJ1-5	TRBV20-1	TRBD1	few	CSARGGTGVQPQHF	TGCAGTGCTAGAGGAGGGACAGGGGTTCAGCCCCAGCATTTT
TRBJ1-5	TRBV5-8	NA	few	CASTPLGQNNQPQHF	TGTGCCAGCACCCCTCTCGGGCAGAATAATCAGCCCCAGCATTTT
TRBJ1-1	TRBV3-1	TRBD1	many	CASSARQGDTEAFF	TGTGCCAGCAGCGCAAGACAGGGCGACACTGAAGCTTTCTTT
TRBJ1-1	TRBV19	NA	NA	CASSISQPKAFF	TGTGCCAGTAGTATCTCACAGCCAAAAGCTTTCTTT
TRBJ1-1	TRBV19	NA	NA	CASSMVWEPRNTEAFF	TGTGCCAGTAGTATGGTCTGGGAGCCTCGAAACACTGAAGCTTTCTTT
TRBJ1-2	TRBV6-5	NA	NA	CASSYLDGSYGYTF	TGTGCCAGCAGTTACCTTGACGGCTCCTATGGCTACACCTTC
TRBJ1-2	TRBV5-1	TRBD1	many	CASSSTWDRANYGYTF	TGCGCCAGCAGCTCTACCTGGGACAGGGCTAACTATGGCTACACCTTC
TRBJ2-2	TRBV5-1	TRBD1	many	CASSWDRANTGELFF	TGCGCCAGCAGCTGGGACAGGGCGAACACCGGGGAGCTGTTTTTT
TRBJ1-5	TRBV4-1	NA	NA	CASSQAGQIGQPQHF	TGCGCCAGCAGCCAAGCGGGCCAGATCGGTCAGCCCCAGCATTTT
TRBJ2-1	TRBV12-3/TRBV12-4	NA	many	CASSFGSVNEQFF	TGTGCCAGCAGTTTCGGCTCTGTTAATGAGCAGTTCTTC
TRBJ1-1	TRBV11-3	NA	few	CASRPTASTEAFF	TGTGCCAGCAGACCCACAGCGAGCACTGAAGCTTTCTTT
TRBJ1-1	TRBV12-3/TRBV12-4	NA	many	CASSPGRFPEAFF	TGTGCCAGCAGTCCCGGGAGGTTTCCTGAAGCTTTCTTT
TRBJ2-2	TRBV5-1	NA	many	CASSSVTPAGELFF	TGTGCCAGCAGCTCGGTGACCCCCGCCGGGGAGCTGTTTTTT
TRBJ1-1	TRBV27	NA	NA	CASSLSSWGVTEAFF	TGTGCCAGCAGTTTATCGAGTTGGGGGGTCACTGAAGCTTTCTTT
TRBJ1-2	TRBV5-4	TRBD1	few	CASSLVGRGRAGYTF	TGTGCCAGCAGCTTGGTTGGCAGGGGGCGTGCTGGCTACACCTTC
TRBJ2-1	TRBV7-9	TRBD1	NA	CASSFFKGALGYNEQFF	TGTGCCAGCAGCTTTTTTAAGGGGGCCTTGGGGTACAATGAGCAGTTCTTC
TRBJ1-5	TRBV19	NA	few	CASRLTGILGNQPQHF	TGTGCCAGTAGGCTAACAGGGATTCTGGGCAATCAGCCCCAGCATTTT
TRBJ1-5	TRBV5-1	NA	many	CASSLTVDQPQHF	TGCGCCAGCAGCTTAACCGTCGATCAGCCCCAGCATTTT
TRBJ1-5	TRBV20-1	NA	many	CSASWGGGSNQPQHF	TGCAGTGCTAGCTGGGGTGGGGGTAGCAATCAGCCCCAGCATTTT
TRBJ1-2	TRBV12-3/TRBV12-4	TRBD1	many	CASSLFPGGDNYGYTF	TGTGCCAGCAGTTTGTTCCCAGGGGGAGATAACTATGGCTACACCTTC
TRBJ2-2	TRBV5-1	NA	NA	CASSSLEGVRDTGELFF	TGTGCCAGCAGCTCCCTGGAAGGGGTTCGGGACACCGGGGAGCTGTTTTTT
TRBJ2-1	TRBV5-1	TRBD1	few	CASSLGQGAFHEQFF	TGCGCCAGCAGCTTAGGACAGGGGGCTTTCCATGAGCAGTTCTTC
TRBJ1-4	TRBV28	TRBD1	NA	CASSPGTGAGEKLFF	TGTGCCAGCAGTCCTGGAACAGGGGCCGGTGAAAAACTGTTTTTT
TRBJ2-3	TRBV20-1	TRBD2	few	CLGGAWTTDTQYF	TGCCTCGGGGGGGCCTGGACCACAGATACGCAGTATTTT
TRBJ2-3	TRBV12-3/TRBV12-4	TRBD2	NA	CASSVSGGRTDTQYF	TGTGCCAGCAGTGTTAGCGGGGGGCGCACAGATACGCAGTATTTT
TRBJ1-3	TRBV20-1	NA	NA	CSAEPGFPRGSGNTIYF	TGCAGTGCGGAGCCGGGATTCCCAAGAGGCTCTGGAAACACCATATATTTT
TRBJ1-2	TRBV24-1	NA	few	CATSDSFVRGGQLEGYTF	TGTGCCACCAGTGATTCATTTGTCAGGGGTGGCCAGCTAGAGGGCTACACCTTC
TRBJ2-1	TRBV29-1	NA	NA	CSAGGAFYNEQFF	TGCAGCGCCGGCGGGGCCTTCTACAATGAGCAGTTCTTC
TRBJ1-5	TRBV3-1	NA	many	CASSQGPTDQPQHF	TGTGCCAGCAGCCAAGGCCCGACAGATCAGCCCCAGCATTTT
TRBJ2-2	TRBV15	NA	NA	CATSRDLGGAGELFF	TGTGCCACCAGCAGAGATTTGGGGGGCGCCGGGGAGCTGTTTTTT
TRBJ1-2	TRBV5-1	NA	few	CASSLLESNYGYTF	TGCGCCAGCAGCTTGTTAGAGTCAAACTATGGCTACACCTTC
TRBJ2-7	TRBV6-2/TRBV6-3	NA	NA	CASTSMGGHEQYF	TGTGCCAGCACCTCGATGGGGGGGCACGAGCAGTACTTC
TRBJ1-1	TRBV20-1	NA	many	CSARPTEGIGTEAFF	TGCAGTGCTAGACCCACCGAGGGGATTGGAACTGAAGCTTTCTTT
TRBJ1-2	TRBV10-2	NA	few	CASSEDIVGDGYTF	TGCGCCAGCAGTGAGGACATCGTAGGGGATGGCTACACCTTC
TRBJ2-7	TRBV6-1	TRBD2	many	CASSESIAGGLGEQYF	TGTGCCAGCAGTGAATCGATCGCGGGGGGGCTGGGTGAGCAGTACTTC
TRBJ2-7	TRBV10-1	TRBD1	many	CASRASGQELYEQYF	TGCGCCAGCAGAGCCTCGGGACAGGAACTATACGAGCAGTACTTC
TRBJ2-1	TRBV5-1	NA	many	CASTPGSVVYNEQFF	TGCGCCAGCACCCCGGGGAGTGTGGTTTACAATGAGCAGTTCTTC